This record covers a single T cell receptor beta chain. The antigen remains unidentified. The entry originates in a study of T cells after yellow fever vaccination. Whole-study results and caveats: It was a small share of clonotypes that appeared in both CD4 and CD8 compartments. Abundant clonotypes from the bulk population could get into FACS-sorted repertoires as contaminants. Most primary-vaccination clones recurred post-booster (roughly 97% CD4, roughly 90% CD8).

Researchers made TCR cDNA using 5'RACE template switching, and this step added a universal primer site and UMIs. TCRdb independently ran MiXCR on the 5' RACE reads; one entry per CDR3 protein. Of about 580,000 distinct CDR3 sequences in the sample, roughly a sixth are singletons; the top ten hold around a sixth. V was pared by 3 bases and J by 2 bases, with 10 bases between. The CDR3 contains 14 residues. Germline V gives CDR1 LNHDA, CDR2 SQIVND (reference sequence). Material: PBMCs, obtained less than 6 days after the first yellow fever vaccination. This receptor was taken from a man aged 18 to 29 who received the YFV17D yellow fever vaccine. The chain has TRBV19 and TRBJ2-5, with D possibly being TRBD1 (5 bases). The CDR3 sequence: CASSIWGPQETQYF. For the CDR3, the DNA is TGTGCCAGTAGTATTTGGGGCCCGCAAGAGACCCAGTACTTC.